Presented here are 20 T cell receptor beta chains from one specimen sequenced in a study of vaccination and CD4 T cells after COVID-19. Which antigens these TCRs recognize remains unknown. Scientists ran DNA taken from cultured CD4+ T cells through the Oncomine TCR Beta short-read assay for sequencing. CD4+ T cells were cultured, and genomic DNA was extracted from them. TCRdb passed the PCR reads through MiXCR, listing each CDR3 protein once. Here the sample spans 6,500 to 8,000 distinct CDR3 sequences, around 34% being singletons. Treatment of the sample: roughly 10-day PBMC culture with coronavirus spike peptide pools or control peptides (ViraFEST assay). An unexposed donor provided the CD4+ T cells, which were collected before the COVID-19 pandemic (2011-2018). Specimen: CD4+ T cells from blood, cultured in vitro. The origin of the receptors is a human donor in good health.

The CDR3 sequence: CSVGMRQSYEQYF. The CDR3 DNA reads TGCAGCGTTGGTATGCGTCAGTCCTACGAGCAGTACTTC. The rearrangement joins TRBV29-1 to TRBJ2-7, with no clear D. Trimming pared 4 bases from V and 1 base from J, leaving 11 bases between. CDR1 SQVTM and CDR2 ANQGSEA come from the germline V gene. This CDR3 has 13 amino acids.

This clonotype has a handful of counts. This chain connects TRBV6-1 to TRBJ2-7; D unclear. Germline CDR1 MNHNS, CDR2 SASEGT. This CDR3 comprises 16 residues. The V end was cut by 5 bases, the J end by 2 bases, with 19 bases between. CDR3 loop: CASSTPSNHYAYEQYF. As DNA, the CDR3 is TGTGCCAGCAGTACTCCGTCGAACCACTACGCCTACGAGCAGTACTTC.

Relative to its sample, this clonotype is medium-sized (0.01 to 0.1%). The rearrangement uses TRBV7-3 and TRBJ2-3; no clear D. V lost 3 bases and J 2 bases, leaving 12 bases between the germline ends. CDR1 is SGHTA, CDR2 FQGTGA, per germline. This CDR3 comprises 15 residues. DNA of the CDR3: TGTGCCAGCAGCTTCGGACCCTTGTCCACAGATACGCAGTATTTT. Its translation: CASSFGPLSTDTQYF.

The rearrangement joins TRBV20-1 to TRBJ1-4; tentative D call: TRBD1 (5 bases). There are 14 residues in the CDR3. V was shortened by 5 bases and J by 3 bases, with 13 bases between the two germline ends. Looked up from germline, CDR1 is DFQATT and CDR2 is SNEGSKA (reference sequence). The CDR3 DNA follows: TGCAGTGCTGCTAGGGGCCAAGCTAATGAAAAACTGTTTTTT. It codes for CSAARGQANEKLFF.

The chain recombines TRBV29-1 with TRBJ2-5; D remains ambiguous. V was shortened by 2 bases and J by 3 bases, with 10 bases between the two germline ends. The CDR3 is made up of 13 amino acids. Germline lookup yields CDR1 SQVTM and CDR2 ANQGSEA. CDR3 protein: CSVEFRIKETQYF. CDR3 nucleotides: TGCAGCGTTGAATTCCGTATAAAAGAGACCCAGTACTTC.

The V and J genes are TRBV6-2 or TRBV6-3 and TRBJ2-7, with D uncertain. The CDR3 runs to 18 residues. Germline-derived CDR1 and CDR2 are MNHEY and SVGEGT. V dropped 0 bases and J dropped 0 bases, with 18 bases sitting between them. CDR3: CASSYSYPARRASYEQYF. The CDR3 nucleotides read TGTGCCAGCAGTTACTCGTATCCAGCGCGGCGAGCCTCCTACGAGCAGTACTTC.

This clonotype was detected a few times. The genes are TRBV15 and TRBJ2-1; D possibly corresponds to TRBD1 (5 bases). Deletions cut 4 bases from V and 3 bases from J, with 13 bases between. The CDR3 is 15 residues long. Germline values: CDR1 LNHNV, CDR2 YYDKDF (reference sequence). The CDR3 protein is CATSKLQDNYNEQFF. Written as DNA, the CDR3 is TGTGCCACCAGCAAGTTACAGGACAACTACAATGAGCAGTTCTTC.

This clonotype was observed a handful of times. The V and J genes are TRBV6-2 or TRBV6-3 and TRBJ2-2; D possibly corresponds to TRBD2 (6 bases). The CDR3 covers 17 residues. V was trimmed by 3 bases and J by 9 bases, leaving 23 bases between them. Germline V gene sequence: CDR1 MNHEY, CDR2 SVGEGT. The CDR3 coding sequence is TGTGCCAGCAGTTATACCGGGCGGCGGGATACAAGCCGGGAGCTGTTTTTT. Amino acids: CASSYTGRRDTSRELFF.

The chain uses TRBV28 and TRBJ1-3; maybe TRBD1 (5 bases). Trimming took 7 bases from V and 0 from J, leaving 13 bases between them. The germline CDR1 and CDR2 sequences are MDHEN and SYDVKM. This CDR3 comprises 15 residues. This CDR3 is CASNEWGNSGNTIYF. The DNA for the CDR3 is TGTGCCAGCAACGAGTGGGGCAACTCTGGAAACACCATATATTTT.

The gene calls are TRBV5-1 and TRBJ1-2; D is undetermined. The CDR3 sequence is 13 residues long. Trimming left V 4 bases short and J 6 bases short, with 13 bases between. The germline gives CDR1 SGHRS, CDR2 YFSETQ. The CDR3, as DNA: TGCGCCAGCAGCCCCCGTGGCCCTGATGGCTACACCTTC. It translates to CASSPRGPDGYTF.

This clonotype was seen a handful of times. The chain combines TRBV6-1 with TRBJ1-1; D is uncertain. Germline CDR1 reads MNHNS; CDR2 reads SASEGT. The V and J ends lost 3 bases and 4 bases respectively, with 9 bases between them. The length of the CDR3 is 13 residues. DNA of the CDR3: TGTGCCAGCAGTGATATGGTGGCCACTGAAGCTTTCTTT. As protein: CASSDMVATEAFF.

The chain couples TRBV2 to TRBJ1-5; 10 bases fit TRBD1. CDR1 SNHLY and CDR2 FYNNEI come from the germline V gene. Trimming took 5 bases from V and 4 from J; bases not matched to a gene: 2. This CDR3 comprises 14 residues. The DNA for the CDR3 is TGTGCCAGCAGTTGGACAGGGGGGAATCAGCCCCAGCATTTT. Protein product: CASSWTGGNQPQHF.

The gene calls are TRBV5-1 and TRBJ2-1, with 12 bases fitting TRBD2. Germline V gene lookup returns CDR1 SGHRS and CDR2 YFSETQ. The trim removed 0 bases at V and 6 bases at J, leaving 4 bases unmatched. The CDR3 runs 16 residues. CDR3 in amino acids: CASSLAWTSGVNEQFF. In nucleotides, the CDR3 is TGCGCCAGCAGCTTGGCCTGGACTAGCGGGGTCAATGAGCAGTTCTTC.

Concerning this clonotype: One end of the junction does not line up with germline, which may come from a read error. CDR3 coding DNA: TGTGTCAGCAGTTACCCGCAAGGGCATCAGCCCCAGCATTTT. This codes for CVSSYPQGHQPQHF. The V call is TRBV6-2 or TRBV6-3, the J call TRBJ1-5; D uncertain. Germline-derived CDR1 and CDR2 are MNHEY and SVGEGT. The CDR3 loop spans 14 amino acids.

In this sample, this clonotype turned up a few times. The chain has TRBV2 and TRBJ2-1; 11 bases map to TRBD2. V was clipped by 7 bases and J by 14 bases; unmatched bases: 16. There are 15 residues in the CDR3. Germline V gene data show CDR1 as SNHLY and CDR2 as FYNNEI. This CDR3 is CASTAGGTSGEVKFF. DNA for the CDR3: TGTGCCAGCACCGCGGGGGGGACTAGCGGAGAGGTGAAGTTCTTC.

The chain couples TRBV11-1 to TRBJ1-1; D uncertain. Germline V gene data show CDR1 as SGHAT and CDR2 as FQDESV (reference sequence). V was trimmed by 5 bases and J by 1 base, leaving 11 bases between them. This CDR3 contains 14 residues. DNA of the CDR3: TGTGCCAGCAGCCTTGGACCTCAGAACACTGAAGCTTTCTTT. Its translation: CASSLGPQNTEAFF. The entire variable domain, with the rest obtained from reference TRBV11-1 and TRBJ1-1, is as follows: EAEVAQSPRYKITEKSQAVAFWCDPISGHATLYWYRQILGQGPELLVQFQDESVVDDSQLPKDRFSAERLKGVDSTLKIQPAELGDSAMYLCASSLGPQNTEAFFGQGTRLTVV.

This chain connects TRBV18 to TRBJ2-7, with 7 bases that match TRBD2. This CDR3 region has 14 residues. V lost 5 bases, J lost 2 bases, and 6 bases stayed unmatched. CDR1 is KGHSH, CDR2 LQKENI, per germline. The CDR3 coding sequence is TGTGCCAGCTCATTAGCCGGGGGGACCTACGAGCAGTACTTC. It translates to CASSLAGGTYEQYF.

V usage is TRBV7-6 and J usage is TRBJ1-5, with D possibly TRBD1 on 5 matching bases. The CDR3 spans 14 residues. V was clipped by 5 bases and J by 5 bases, with 13 bases between them. CDR1 and CDR2 (germline): SGHVS, FNYEAQ. The CDR3 region is CASSPQRGDQPQHF. In DNA, the CDR3 is TGTGCCAGCAGCCCCCAAAGGGGAGATCAGCCCCAGCATTTT.

This clonotype was counted a single time. The chain combines TRBV6-1 with TRBJ2-6; no reliable D call. Trimming cost V 4 bases and J 2 bases, with 3 bases left between them. The CDR3 is 13 amino acids. Germline V gene lookup returns CDR1 MNHNS and CDR2 SASEGT. The CDR3: CASSVAGANVLTF. The CDR3 DNA follows: TGTGCCAGCAGTGTGGCTGGGGCCAACGTCCTGACTTTC.

The V and J genes are TRBV5-4 and TRBJ2-2, with D possibly called TRBD1 or TRBD2 (5 bases each). The CDR3 is 15 amino acids. V was shortened by 4 bases and J by 7 bases, with 17 bases between the two germline ends. Per germline, CDR1 SGHNT and CDR2 YYREEE (reference sequence). The CDR3 DNA follows: TGTGCCAGCAGCCGACCGGGGCAACGTGGCGGGGAGCTGTTTTTT. Amino acid sequence: CASSRPGQRGGELFF.